The clone carrying this T cell receptor (beta chain) came up once. Germline CDR1 reads SEHNR; CDR2 reads FQNEAQ (reference sequence). The length of the CDR3 is 16 residues. V was pared by 1 base and J by 0 bases, with 3 bases of the junction left unmatched. Per the study methods: Reference gene primers were amplified, and this amplification served to estimate nucleated cell counts. The table came from immunoSEQ multiplex PCR; TCRdb's copy has only in-frame clones and leaves some out. V and J calls and clone size are as listed in that table; D and trimming were resolved from the DNA. The sample consists of roughly 55,000 clones, roughly 86% of them appearing once. The entry originates in a study of blood T cell repertoires in COVID-19.

The source material was peripheral blood. The gene calls are TRBV7-9 and TRBJ1-5; TRBD1 agrees at 7 bases. The receptor was isolated from an older man with active COVID-19. In nucleotides, the CDR3 is TGTGCCAGCAGCTTAGGTGGGACAGATAGCAATCAGCCCCAGCATTTT. This encodes CASSLGGTDSNQPQHF.